These T cell receptor beta chains were read from a single sample in a study of beta chain features in type 1 diabetes. Produced via immunoSEQ multiplex PCR; TCRdb's table is partial and in-frame only. The sample includes a few hundred thousand clones, around 15% seen only once; the top ten take roughly 0.019%. The sequenced sample was naive CD4+ T cells from blood. The origin of the receptors is a woman in her late teens or twenties in good health. Both conserved end residues are part of each CDR3. Fields, in order: V gene, J gene, D gene, clone size, CDR3 DNA, CDR3 protein. A D gene is named only where the DNA matches it firmly. Clone size is not always given. Where it is, it says once, few, many or a class for expanded clones.

TRBV7-3,TRBJ2-3,-,few,TGTGCCAGCAGCTTAAGGGCTCAGGGTACGCAGTATTTT,CASSLRAQGTQYF
TRBV7-8,TRBJ2-5,TRBD1,-,TGTGCCAGCAGCTTGGGACAGGGGGTCCAAGAGACCCAGTACTTC,CASSLGQGVQETQYF
TRBV7-9,TRBJ2-5,-,few,TGTGCCAGCAGCTCTAACAGGGCTCAAGAGACCCAGTACTTC,CASSSNRAQETQYF
TRBV4-3,TRBJ2-7,-,few,TGCGCCAGCAGCCGGGGACTTGGCTACGAGCAGTACTTC,CASSRGLGYEQYF
TRBV27,TRBJ2-7,TRBD1,-,TGTGCCAGCGGTCGGGACAGGGGCACCTACGAGCAGTACTTC,CASGRDRGTYEQYF
TRBV29-1,TRBJ2-5,TRBD1,-,TGCAGCGTCCCACGGGACAGGCGTCAAGAGACCCAGTACTTC,CSVPRDRRQETQYF
TRBV28,TRBJ2-5,-,few,TGTGCCAGCAGTTTAACAGGCCAGACCCAGTACTTC,CASSLTGQTQYF
TRBV19,TRBJ1-5,TRBD1,few,TGTGCCAGTACCACGGACAGGGCCGGCAATCAGCCCCAGCATTTT,CASTTDRAGNQPQHF
TRBV28,TRBJ1-4,-,few,TGTGCCAGCAGTTTATATTGGATGATTCGTAGGGGCAGTTCAACTAATGAAAAACTGTTTTTT,CASSLYWMIRRGSSTNEKLFF
TRBV29-1,TRBJ1-2,-,few,TGCAGCGTTGAAGATCTCTCGTATGGCTACACCTTC,CSVEDLSYGYTF
TRBV4-2,TRBJ2-4,TRBD1,-,TGTGCCAGCAGCCAAGGACAGGGGGGATATGGAAACATTCAGTACTTC,CASSQGQGGYGNIQYF
TRBV7-2,TRBJ2-6,-,few,TGTGCCAGCAGCTTAAAAGCCCGCTCTGGGGCCAACGTCCTGACTTTC,CASSLKARSGANVLTF
TRBV7-3,TRBJ1-1,-,few,TGTGCCAGCAGAATACAGGAGAACACTGAAGCTTTCTTT,CASRIQENTEAFF
TRBV27,TRBJ2-5,TRBD2,few,TGTGCCAGCAGTCGAGCGGGGGACCGAGAGACCCAGTACTTC,CASSRAGDRETQYF